A single sample gave rise to the 8 T cell receptor beta chains below, sequenced in a study of shared clonotypes between healthy human individuals. The method was immunoSEQ multiplex PCR; TCRdb's version includes in-frame clones alone and lacks a portion of them. The sample carries fewer than 400,000 clones, about 74% recorded once. Sequences were obtained from memory CD4+ T cells sorted from blood. Subset given: CD45RA-negative fraction. These receptors all stem from a young man in good health.

The V gene is TRBV2, the J gene TRBJ1-3; maybe TRBD1 (5 bases). Trimming took 7 bases from V and 0 from J, leaving 13 bases between them. Germline assignment: CDR1 SNHLY and CDR2 FYNNEI. This CDR3 is 15 amino acids long. CDR3 region: CASNSGVLSGNTIYF. CDR3 in DNA: TGTGCCAGCAATTCGGGGGTTCTCTCTGGAAACACCATATATTTT.

The chain combines TRBV2 with TRBJ1-2; D call uncertain. CDR1 and CDR2 from the germline V gene are SNHLY and FYNNEI. The CDR3 runs to 12 residues. The V gene lost 7 bases and the J gene lost 7 bases, with 13 bases spanning the gap. The CDR3 loop reads CASIIGSGGYTF. The DNA for the CDR3 is TGTGCCAGCATCATAGGGTCGGGTGGCTACACCTTC.

The chain employs TRBV5-1 and TRBJ1-4; D gene uncertain. The CDR3 runs 14 residues. The germline V gene encodes CDR1 SGHRS and CDR2 YFSETQ. Trimming stripped 6 bases from V and 7 bases from J, with 16 bases between. The CDR3 nucleotides read TGCGCCAGCAAGCTTGATCCAGGTGGTGAAAAACTGTTTTTT. It encodes CASKLDPGGEKLFF.

CDR3 protein: CASSPDGQANQPQHF. The CDR3 DNA follows: TGTGCCAGCTCACCTGATGGACAGGCTAATCAGCCCCAGCATTTT. The J gene is TRBJ1-5, the V gene TRBV18, with TRBD1 matching 7 bases. The CDR3 spans 15 residues. Germline lookup yields CDR1 KGHSH and CDR2 LQKENI. With V trimmed by 3 bases and J by 4 bases, 6 bases remained unmatched. Full variable domain (remainder filled in from reference TRBV18 and TRBJ1-5): NAGVMQNPRHLVRRRGQEARLRCSPMKGHSHVYWYRQLPEEGLKFMVYLQKENIIDESGMPKERFSAEFPKEGPSILRIQQVVRGDSAAYFCASSPDGQANQPQHFGDGTRLSIL.

Concerning this clone itself: Other DNA sequences within the sample encode an identical CDR3. This chain connects TRBV9 to TRBJ2-1, with D hard to call. This CDR3 is 14 amino acids long. With 0 bases removed from V and 0 bases from J, the gap between germline ends came to 4 bases. The germline V gene has CDR1 SGDLS and CDR2 YYNGEE. This CDR3 is CASSVASSYNEQFF. The CDR3 DNA is TGTGCCAGCAGCGTAGCGAGCTCCTACAATGAGCAGTTCTTC.

J is TRBJ2-2 and V is TRBV19; D is ambiguous. Trimming removed 3 bases at V and 6 bases at J, with 23 bases between. This CDR3 is 18 amino acids long. Germline loops: CDR1 LNHDA, CDR2 SQIVND (reference sequence). CDR3 amino acids: CASSISHFGRSWSGELFF. In nucleotides, the CDR3 is TGTGCCAGTAGTATTTCGCATTTCGGACGGTCATGGTCCGGGGAGCTGTTTTTT.

The rearrangement uses TRBV29-1 and TRBJ2-7; D not certain. In germline, CDR1 is SQVTM, CDR2 ANQGSEA. V dropped 3 bases and J dropped 9 bases, with 12 bases sitting between them. The CDR3 is made up of 11 amino acids. The CDR3: CSVERPLGQYF. The CDR3 DNA reads as TGCAGCGTTGAGCGGCCGTTGGGGCAGTACTTC.

The rearrangement uses TRBV5-1 and TRBJ2-7; 7 nucleotides agree with TRBD2. Germline loops: CDR1 SGHRS, CDR2 YFSETQ. V shed 5 bases and J 3 bases; nucleotides not matched to a gene: 8. This CDR3 has 14 residues. CDR3 DNA: TGCGCCAGCAGGGATTTGGGCGGGAGCTACGAGCAGTACTTC. Protein sequence: CASRDLGGSYEQYF.